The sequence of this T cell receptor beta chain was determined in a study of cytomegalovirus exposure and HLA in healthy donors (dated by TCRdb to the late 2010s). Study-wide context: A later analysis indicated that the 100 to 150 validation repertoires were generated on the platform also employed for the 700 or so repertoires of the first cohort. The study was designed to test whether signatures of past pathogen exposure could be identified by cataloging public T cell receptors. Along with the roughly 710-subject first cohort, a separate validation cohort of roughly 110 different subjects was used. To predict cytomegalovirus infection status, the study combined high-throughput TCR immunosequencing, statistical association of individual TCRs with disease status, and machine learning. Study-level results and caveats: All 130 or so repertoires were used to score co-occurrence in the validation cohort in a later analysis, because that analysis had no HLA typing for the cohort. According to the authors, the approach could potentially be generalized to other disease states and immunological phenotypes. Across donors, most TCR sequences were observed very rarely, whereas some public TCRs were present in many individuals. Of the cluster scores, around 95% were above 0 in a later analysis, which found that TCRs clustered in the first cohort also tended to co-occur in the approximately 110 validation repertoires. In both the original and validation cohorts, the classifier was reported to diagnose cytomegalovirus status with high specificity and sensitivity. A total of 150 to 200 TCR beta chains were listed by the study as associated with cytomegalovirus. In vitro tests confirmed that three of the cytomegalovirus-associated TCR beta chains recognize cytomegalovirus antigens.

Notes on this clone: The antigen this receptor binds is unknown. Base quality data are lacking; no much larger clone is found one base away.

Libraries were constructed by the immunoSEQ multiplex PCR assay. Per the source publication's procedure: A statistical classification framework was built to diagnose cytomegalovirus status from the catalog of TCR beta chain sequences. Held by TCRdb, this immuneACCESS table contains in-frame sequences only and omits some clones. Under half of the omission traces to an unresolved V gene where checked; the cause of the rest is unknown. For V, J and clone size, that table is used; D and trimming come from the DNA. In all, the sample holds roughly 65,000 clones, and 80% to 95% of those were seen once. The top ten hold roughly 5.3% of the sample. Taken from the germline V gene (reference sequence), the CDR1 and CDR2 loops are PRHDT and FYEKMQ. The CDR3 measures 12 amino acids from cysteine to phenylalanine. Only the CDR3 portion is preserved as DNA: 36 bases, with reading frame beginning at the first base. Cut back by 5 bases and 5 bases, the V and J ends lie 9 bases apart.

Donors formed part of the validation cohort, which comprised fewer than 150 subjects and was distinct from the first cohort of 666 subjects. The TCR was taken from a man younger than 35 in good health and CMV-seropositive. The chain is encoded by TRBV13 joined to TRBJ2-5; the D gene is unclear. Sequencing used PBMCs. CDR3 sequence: CASSRPQETQYF. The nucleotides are TGTGCCAGCAGCCGTCCCCAGGAGACCCAGTACTTC.